These 24 T cell receptor beta chains were all obtained from the same sample, sequenced in a study of molecular identifiers for immune sequencing clone quantification. TCRdb ran MiXCR on the PCR reads and lists one entry per CDR3 protein. The sample includes nearly 650,000 distinct CDR3 sequences, about 25% of them seen just once. Sequencing was done on a sample of naive CD8+ T cells from blood, with Jurkat cell RNA spiked in. The subset was: FACS-sorted CD8+CD4-CCR7+CD45RA+ naive T cells. The receptors come from a human donor in good health. Some libraries in this study had Jurkat cell RNA spiked in.

Many counts were recorded for this clonotype. The chain uses TRBV2 and TRBJ2-2, with D uncertain. Looked up from germline, CDR1 is SNHLY and CDR2 is FYNNEI. Trimming removed 3 bases at V and 7 bases at J, with 6 bases between. CDR3 length equals 12 residues. The CDR3: CASSEGGGELFF. The CDR3 DNA is TGTGCCAGCAGTGAGGGTGGCGGGGAGCTGTTTTTT.

As to this clonotype: A clone one base away is much larger, so this may be a read error. Since no conserved phenylalanine or tryptophan closes the CDR3, a read error is the likely cause. The chain uses TRBV12-3 or TRBV12-4 and TRBJ2-2; TRBD1 is a possible D gene (5 bases). The CDR3 covers 15 residues. Trimming cost V 5 bases and J 6 bases, with 16 bases left between them. DNA of the CDR3: TGTGCCAGCAGTCTGGCAGGGTTTTCCTCCGGGGAGCTGTTTTCT. Its translation: CASSLAGFSSGELFS.

The CDR3 spells CASSFSGLSYNEQFF. The CDR3 nucleotides are TGTGCCAGCAGTTTTTCGGGTTTGTCCTACAATGAGCAGTTCTTC. The chain couples TRBV27 to TRBJ2-1; unclear D gene. This CDR3 is 15 amino acids long. V was shortened by 3 bases and J by 1 base, with 10 bases between the two germline ends. Germline CDR1 MNHEY, CDR2 SMNVEV (reference sequence).

This clonotype was observed a few times. For the CDR3, the DNA is TGTGCCAGCAGCTTAGATCCCGGGGAGTACAATGAGCAGTTCTTC. Amino acids: CASSLDPGEYNEQFF. The chain is built from TRBV7-2 and TRBJ2-1; D is perhaps TRBD2 (5 bases). This CDR3 has 15 residues. Trimming cost V 1 base and J 4 bases, with 11 bases left between them. Looked up from germline, CDR1 is SGHTA and CDR2 is FQGNSA.

This clonotype has more than one count but fewer than ten. The gene calls are TRBV7-6 and TRBJ2-1; D is unclear. V was pared by 1 base and J by 0 bases, with 16 bases between. Per the germline V gene, CDR1 is SGHVS and CDR2 is FNYEAQ. This CDR3 spans 18 amino acids. CDR3 region: CASSLVSARNPSYNEQFF. The DNA of the CDR3 is TGTGCCAGCAGCTTAGTATCCGCCCGGAACCCCTCCTACAATGAGCAGTTCTTC.

This clonotype was counted at least ten times. This chain joins TRBV21-1 and TRBJ2-3; the listed D gene, TRBD2, was not tested against the DNA. TRBV21-1 corresponds to a pseudogene. CDR3 length: 14 amino acids. The CDR3 bases are TGTGCCAGCAGCGGGGGGACTAGCGGGGATACGCAGTATTTT. Translated: CASSGGTSGDTQYF.

There are a few counts of this clonotype. This chain connects TRBV5-6 to TRBJ1-2; 7 bases agree with TRBD1. The germline CDR1 and CDR2 sequences are SGHDT and YYEEEE. The CDR3 runs to 17 residues. V was pared by 4 bases and J by 1 base, with 13 bases of the junction left unmatched. The CDR3 nucleotides are TGTGCCAGCAGCCCATATACATCGGGACAGAGTAACTATGGCTACACCTTC. It codes for CASSPYTSGQSNYGYTF.

The rearrangement uses TRBV3-1 and TRBJ2-1, with D perhaps TRBD2 (6 bases). V gave up 1 base and J gave up 1 base, with 11 bases separating them. CDR3 size: 16 residues. Germline assignment: CDR1 LGHDT and CDR2 YNNKEL (reference sequence). The CDR3 DNA reads as TGTGCCAGCAGCCAAGGTCGGGAGTGGTCCTACAATGAGCAGTTCTTC. It codes for CASSQGREWSYNEQFF.

V usage is TRBV30 and J usage is TRBJ2-1, with 7 bases that match TRBD1. There are 15 residues in the CDR3. In germline, CDR1 is GTSNPN, CDR2 SVGIG (reference sequence). With 3 bases clipped from V and 15 bases from J, the junction kept 20 bases outside the gene matches. This chain's CDR3 is CAWSTKQGIYNAPFF. The CDR3 DNA is TGTGCCTGGAGCACGAAACAGGGGATCTACAATGCGCCGTTCTTC.

This clonotype was recorded a few times. CDR3 sequence: CASSYSGPLGELFF. The DNA for the CDR3 is TGTGCCAGCAGTTACTCCGGACCCCTCGGGGAGCTGTTTTTT. The chain joins TRBV6-2 or TRBV6-3 to TRBJ2-2; D remains unclear. Germline CDR1 MNHEY, CDR2 SVGEGT. The CDR3 covers 14 residues. Trimming cost V 0 bases and J 7 bases, with 9 bases left between them.

This clonotype was recorded only once. Since a much larger clone is just one base distant, this may be a read error. This rearrangement joins TRBV29-1 to TRBJ2-1; TRBD2 agrees at 9 bases. The CDR3 spans 12 residues. With 3 bases clipped from V and 12 bases from J, the junction kept 6 bases outside the gene matches. The V gene's germline CDR1 is SQVTM and CDR2 ANQGSEA. The CDR3 DNA sequence: TGCAGCGTTGAGGGACTAGCAGGTGGGCAGTTCTTC. Translation: CSVEGLAGGQFF.

Concerning this clonotype itself: This could be a read error, since a much larger clone is one nucleotide away. The chain joins TRBV4-1 to TRBJ1-1; no firm D call. CDR1 MGHRA and CDR2 YSYEKL come from the germline V gene. This CDR3 comprises 17 residues. V was trimmed by 0 bases and J by 4 bases, leaving 18 bases between them. In DNA, the CDR3 is TGCGCCAGCAGCCAAGATTGGTCGGAAGTGCGCAGCACTGAAGCTTTCTTT. Its translation: CASSQDWSEVRSTEAFF.

This clonotype was counted at least ten times. The chain's CDR3 is CATSSYTYNEQFF. Written as DNA, the CDR3 is TGTGCCACCAGTTCCTATACCTACAATGAGCAGTTCTTC. The V call is TRBV24-1, the J call TRBJ2-1; no clear D. V gave up 6 bases and J gave up 2 bases, with 7 bases separating them. Germline CDR1 KGHDR, CDR2 SFDVKD. The CDR3 consists of 13 residues.

This clonotype has only a few counts. A much bigger clone sits one base away, suggesting this may be a read error. V and J are TRBV29-1 and TRBJ2-2; unclear D gene. The V gene's germline CDR1 is SQVTM and CDR2 ANQGSEA. The CDR3 runs to 14 residues. CDR3 sequence (DNA): TGCAGCGTTGTTCGTGGGTCGAACCCCGGGGAGCTGTTTTTT. It is translated as CSVVRGSNPGELFF.

The CDR3 here is CASSIEDTLSTEAFF. Here the CDR3 DNA reads TGTGCCAGTAGTATAGAGGACACTCTCTCCACTGAAGCTTTCTTT. This chain joins TRBV19 and TRBJ1-1; D might be TRBD1 (5 bases). The CDR3 is made up of 15 amino acids. V was shortened by 0 bases and J by 4 bases, with 12 bases between the two germline ends. Germline lookup yields CDR1 LNHDA and CDR2 SQIVND (reference sequence).

This clonotype was seen more than once but under ten times. CDR3 sequence: CASSSWGEKLFF. DNA of the CDR3: TGTGCCAGCAGTTCCTGGGGGGAAAAACTGTTTTTT. This chain connects TRBV28 to TRBJ1-4; D perhaps matches TRBD1 (5 bases). The CDR3 totals 12 residues. The V gene's germline CDR1 is MDHEN and CDR2 SYDVKM. V lost 4 bases to trimming and J lost 8 bases, with 8 bases between them.

This clonotype was counted only a few times. Germline is not matched at one junction end, which may reflect a read error. V is TRBV5-1 and J is TRBJ2-5; D is perhaps TRBD2 (5 bases). Germline lookup yields CDR1 SGHRS and CDR2 YFSETQ. CDR3 length: 15 amino acids. CDR3 DNA: TGCGGCAGCAGCCCGGAGGTCGCATACCAAGAGACCCAGTACTTC. Amino acids: CGSSPEVAYQETQYF.

This clonotype came up many times. This sequence joins TRBV7-9 and TRBJ2-3, with D unclear. The length of the CDR3 is 12 residues. Germline CDR1 and CDR2: SEHNR and FQNEAQ (reference sequence). V was shortened by 8 bases and J by 2 bases, with 8 bases between the two germline ends. The DNA of the CDR3 is TGTGCCAGCCGGGCGTACACAGATACGCAGTATTTT. Translation gives CASRAYTDTQYF. The whole variable domain, remainder taken from reference TRBV7-9 and TRBJ2-3, is DTGVSQNPRHKITKRGQNVTFRCDPISEHNRLYWYRQTLGQGPEFLTYFQNEAQLEKSRLLSDRFSAERPKGSFSTLEIQRTEQGDSAMYLCASRAYTDTQYFGPGTRLTVL.

In regard to this clonotype: Possible read error: a much larger clone is one base away. The CDR3 nucleotides are TGTGCCATCAGCACCTTTAGCGGGAGGGCCGACGAGCAGTACTTC. Encoded protein: CAISTFSGRADEQYF. The chain combines TRBV5-4 with TRBJ2-7; TRBD2 matches at 11 bases. CDR1 is SGHNT, CDR2 YYREEE, per germline (reference sequence). CDR3 length: 15 residues.

The J gene is TRBJ1-1, the V gene TRBV4-3; 7 positions agree with TRBD1. The length of the CDR3 is 15 residues. Germline CDR1 and CDR2: LGHNA and YSLEER. Germline trimming cut 0 bases from V and 4 bases from J; bases unmatched to any gene: 5. CDR3 residues: CASSQEQGRSTEAFF. The CDR3 nucleotides are TGCGCCAGCAGCCAAGAACAGGGGAGGAGCACTGAAGCTTTCTTT.

This clonotype was seen more than once but under ten times. The rearrangement joins TRBV19 to TRBJ1-6; a possible D gene is TRBD1 (5 bases). CDR1 is LNHDA and CDR2 is SQIVND in the germline V gene (reference sequence). The germline V and J ends were trimmed by 10 bases and 4 bases, with 20 bases remaining between them. The CDR3 has 16 residues. The CDR3 reads CATPHLTGTYNSPLHF. For the CDR3, the DNA is TGTGCCACCCCCCATTTGACCGGGACGTATAATTCACCCCTCCACTTT.

This chain connects TRBV2 to TRBJ2-7, with D maybe TRBD2 (8 bases). Trimming removed 8 bases from V and 0 bases from J, with 26 bases in between. Germline V lookup: CDR1 SNHLY, CDR2 FYNNEI. The CDR3 totals 18 residues. The DNA for the CDR3 is TGTGCCAGCGCCCACAGGGGAAGCGGGAGCCTACCCTCCTACGAGCAGTACTTC. Translation: CASAHRGSGSLPSYEQYF.

This clonotype was counted at least ten times. The chain recombines TRBV20-1 with TRBJ2-1; 9 bases align to TRBD2. This CDR3 has 16 amino acids. Germline CDR1 and CDR2: DFQATT and SNEGSKA (reference sequence). Trimming at V came to 0 bases and at J to 4 bases, leaving 7 bases not matched to a gene. CDR3 in DNA: TGCAGTGCTAGAGATTTAGTAGCGGGGGATTACAATGAGCAGTTCTTC. It encodes CSARDLVAGDYNEQFF.

This clonotype was counted ten times or more. The chain has TRBV19 and TRBJ2-2; TRBD1 matches 7 bases. Germline V gene data show CDR1 as LNHDA and CDR2 as SQIVND (reference sequence). The V segment lost 2 bases and the J segment 5 bases; nucleotides outside the gene matches: 5. The CDR3 has 15 amino acids. The CDR3 DNA reads as TGTGCCAGTAGTATACGCCCGACAGGGACCGGGGAGCTGTTTTTT. It yields the protein CASSIRPTGTGELFF.